This TCR beta chain was obtained from a study of vaccination effects on CD4 cells after COVID-19. Worth noting for this clone: Antigen: not known.

Produced via immunoSEQ multiplex PCR; TCRdb's table is partial and in-frame only. This table has over 50,000 clones, around three quarters appearing once. Antigen-specific CD4+ T cell clonotypes were called by their expansion after viral peptide-pool culture in ViraFEST. At the end of about 9 days of culture, CD4+ T cells were isolated. Of the BNT162b2 and mRNA-1273 vaccines, participants received two doses of one or the other. Prior SARS-CoV-2 infection was absent in the vaccine recipients, as shown by negative nucleocapsid antibodies. V gave up 7 bases and J gave up 0 bases, with 13 bases separating them. Germline-derived CDR1 and CDR2 are SQVTM and ANQGSEA. The CDR3 extends over 14 amino acids.

The chain uses TRBV29-1 and TRBJ1-3; D is unresolved. The origin of this receptor is a human donor who received a COVID-19 vaccine. This specimen consisted of CD4+ T cells from PBMCs cultured with HCoV-229E spike peptides, obtained after COVID-19 vaccination. DNA of the CDR3: TGCAGCGCTCAAGCGGGTTTCTCTGGAAACACCATATATTTT. Translation: CSAQAGFSGNTIYF.